This passage covers 27 T cell receptor beta chains from one sample sequenced in a study of spatial heterogeneity in lung cancer. In TCRdb, the 5' RACE reads were re-called with MiXCR into one record per CDR3 protein. The data hold some 3,400 distinct CDR3 sequences, with roughly 40% observed a single time. The time point: sample taken at primary tumor resection. Whole RNA, isolated from tumor, nontumor lung or frozen PBMC, was sequenced without prior sorting. The sequences come from PBMCs, collected at surgery. All receptors derive from a male donor with early-stage non-small cell lung cancer.

This clonotype was seen only a few times. This chain joins TRBV4-2 and TRBJ2-7, with 10 nucleotides matching TRBD2. Germline values: CDR1 LGHNA, CDR2 YNFKEQ. This CDR3 contains 16 residues. The V gene end was trimmed by 2 bases and the J gene end by 1 base; junction bases not matched to a gene: 5. As DNA, the CDR3 is TGTGCCAGCAGCCAACCAACTAGCGGGACATCCTACGAGCAGTACTTC. This encodes CASSQPTSGTSYEQYF.

The V call is TRBV24-1, the J call TRBJ2-1; TRBD2 matches at 7 bases. Trimming at V came to 7 bases and at J to 10 bases, leaving 9 bases not matched to a gene. Looked up from germline, CDR1 is KGHDR and CDR2 is SFDVKD. The CDR3 length is 13 residues. CDR3 sequence: CATSFSSGGEQFF. The CDR3 region has the DNA TGTGCCACCAGCTTCTCCTCCGGGGGGGAGCAGTTCTTC.

This clonotype was found a few times. The chain links TRBV12-3 or TRBV12-4 to TRBJ1-2; TRBD1 aligns across 8 bases. The CDR3 extends over 12 amino acids. The V gene end was trimmed by 6 bases and the J gene end by 4 bases; junction bases not matched to a gene: 1. The CDR3 region is CASSDRGYGYTF. As DNA, the CDR3 is TGTGCCAGCAGCGACAGGGGCTATGGCTACACCTTC.

The chain is built from TRBV27 and TRBJ2-7; 9 bases match TRBD1. This CDR3 has 13 residues. Trimming cost V 4 bases and J 6 bases; bases outside gene matches: 4. Germline V gives CDR1 MNHEY, CDR2 SMNVEV (reference sequence). This chain's CDR3 is CASSYRGPGEQYF. Here the CDR3 DNA reads TGTGCCAGCAGTTACAGGGGGCCTGGCGAGCAGTACTTC.

The chain couples TRBV30 to TRBJ2-5; perhaps D is TRBD1 or TRBD2 (6 bases each). This CDR3 is 10 amino acids long. Germline CDR1 is GTSNPN and CDR2 is SVGIG (reference sequence). The CDR3 region has the DNA TGTGCAGGGGGGCCGGGGACCCAGTACTTC. Translating gives CAGGPGTQYF.

The V call is TRBV2, the J call TRBJ2-7; TRBD1 aligns across 7 bases. V was clipped by 4 bases and J by 3 bases; unmatched bases: 15. CDR3 length: 17 amino acids. Germline loops: CDR1 SNHLY, CDR2 FYNNEI. CDR3 residues: CASSGEKYTGQSYEQYF. For the CDR3, the DNA is TGTGCCAGCAGTGGAGAGAAGTACACGGGACAGAGCTACGAGCAGTACTTC.

The count of this clonotype is one. The CDR3: CASILTGGGNYNEQFF. The CDR3 nucleotides are TGTGCCAGCATTCTAACCGGAGGGGGGAACTACAATGAGCAGTTCTTC. V gene TRBV6-6 combines with J gene TRBJ2-1; D may match TRBD1 or TRBD2 (6 bases each). There are 16 residues in the CDR3. Trimming pared 7 bases from V and 3 bases from J, leaving 19 bases between. The germline V gene encodes CDR1 MNHNY and CDR2 SVGAGI (reference sequence).

This clonotype was detected ten times or more. The chain uses TRBV20-1 and TRBJ2-1, with D uncertain. Germline CDR1 reads DFQATT; CDR2 reads SNEGSKA (reference sequence). This CDR3 is built from 12 residues. The V end was cut by 8 bases, the J end by 8 bases, with 16 bases between. CDR3 sequence: CSSPTDGDEQFF. The CDR3 region has the DNA TGCAGTTCTCCCACGGACGGCGATGAGCAGTTCTTC.

This clonotype was detected only once. The rearrangement uses TRBV29-1 and TRBJ1-3; D not certain. CDR1 is SQVTM and CDR2 is ANQGSEA in the germline V gene. The V end lost 5 bases, the J end lost 4 bases, and 12 bases lay between the germline ends. The CDR3 has 13 amino acids. CDR3 sequence reads: CSVMPDTGNTIYF. As DNA, the CDR3 is TGCAGCGTTATGCCTGACACAGGAAACACCATATATTTT.

The chain carries TRBV7-8 and TRBJ2-3; D assignment may be TRBD1 or TRBD2 (5 bases each). The length of the CDR3 is 16 residues. The germline V gene has CDR1 SGHVS and CDR2 FQNEAQ. V was pared by 5 bases and J by 2 bases, with 17 bases between. The CDR3 reads CASSKRAGTDTDTQYF. The CDR3 bases are TGTGCCAGCAGCAAACGCGCCGGGACGGACACAGATACGCAGTATTTT.

This clonotype was observed at least ten times. The chain couples TRBV27 to TRBJ2-1, with 10 bases lining up with TRBD1. Germline V lookup: CDR1 MNHEY, CDR2 SMNVEV (reference sequence). The CDR3 loop spans 17 amino acids. The trim removed 0 bases at V and 3 bases at J, leaving 5 bases unmatched. CDR3 bases: TGTGCCAGCAGTTTATCCTATAGGACAGGGGGCTACAATGAGCAGTTCTTC. As protein: CASSLSYRTGGYNEQFF.

This rearrangement joins TRBV20-1 to TRBJ2-1; possible D gene TRBD2, 5 bases. Trimming pared 4 bases from V and 8 bases from J, leaving 12 bases between. CDR3 size: 12 residues. Germline assignment: CDR1 DFQATT and CDR2 SNEGSKA (reference sequence). Written as DNA, the CDR3 is TGCAGTGCTACTCTAGACGGGGATGAGCAGTTCTTC. Residues: CSATLDGDEQFF.

This clonotype was observed a handful of times. This rearrangement joins TRBV11-2 to TRBJ2-1, with 10 positions matching TRBD2. Germline V gives CDR1 SGHAT, CDR2 FQNNGV. The CDR3 spans 15 residues. V trimming: 5 bases; J trimming: 9 bases; junction bases outside the gene matches: 10. DNA for the CDR3: TGTGCCAGCAGCCTCCTAGCGGGAGAAGTGTTTGAGCAGTTCTTC. This encodes CASSLLAGEVFEQFF.

This chain joins TRBV5-1 and TRBJ2-2; perhaps TRBD2 as D (5 bases). The CDR3 has 16 residues. CDR1 is SGHRS and CDR2 is YFSETQ in the germline V gene. The V gene lost 3 bases and the J gene lost 4 bases, with 16 bases spanning the gap. The CDR3 DNA reads as TGCGCCAGCAGCTCCGACCCGGGAAGAATCACCGGGGAGCTGTTTTTT. Translation: CASSSDPGRITGELFF.

This clonotype has at least ten counts. This rearrangement joins TRBV6-1 to TRBJ2-7; tentatively, D is TRBD1 (6 bases). V lost 4 bases and J lost 3, with 13 bases in between. This CDR3 contains 14 residues. Germline assignment: CDR1 MNHNS and CDR2 SASEGT. CDR3 in amino acids: CASSAGDGGYEQYF. The CDR3 bases are TGTGCCAGCAGTGCAGGGGACGGAGGCTACGAGCAGTACTTC.

This clonotype has more than one count but fewer than ten. The chain recombines TRBV29-1 with TRBJ2-1; no clear D. The germline V and J ends were trimmed by 1 base and 5 bases, with 3 bases remaining between them. The CDR3 has 11 residues. From germline, CDR1 is SQVTM and CDR2 ANQGSEA. This CDR3 reads CSVEVNNEQFF. For the CDR3, the DNA is TGCAGCGTTGAAGTTAACAATGAGCAGTTCTTC.

This clonotype appeared a single time. The gene calls are TRBV10-3 and TRBJ2-5; no definite D call. CDR1 ENHRY and CDR2 SYGVKD come from the germline V gene. CDR3 length: 14 amino acids. V was clipped by 0 bases and J by 2 bases, with 7 bases between them. The CDR3 loop reads CAISESGRQETQYF. DNA for the CDR3: TGTGCCATCAGTGAGTCCGGCAGACAAGAGACCCAGTACTTC.

This clonotype qualifies as medium-sized. The chain has TRBV10-3 and TRBJ2-7; D gene unclear. With 0 bases removed from V and 7 bases from J, the gap between germline ends came to 13 bases. Per the germline V gene, CDR1 is ENHRY and CDR2 is SYGVKD. This CDR3 comprises 14 residues. The DNA for the CDR3 is TGTGCCATCAGTGAGTCCTCGGATGTGGGGGAGCAGTACTTC. As protein: CAISESSDVGEQYF.

This chain connects TRBV27 to TRBJ2-2; perhaps TRBD2 as D (6 bases). Germline V gives CDR1 MNHEY, CDR2 SMNVEV (reference sequence). This CDR3 spans 13 amino acids. V was shortened by 7 bases and J by 3 bases, with 9 bases between the two germline ends. This chain's CDR3 is CASKAGYTGELFF. Here the CDR3 DNA reads TGTGCCAGCAAGGCGGGGTACACCGGGGAGCTGTTTTTT.

Many counts were recorded for this clonotype. The genes are TRBV20-1 and TRBJ1-6; perhaps TRBD1 as D (5 bases). The CDR3 contains 14 residues. Germline V gene data show CDR1 as DFQATT and CDR2 as SNEGSKA (reference sequence). V lost 6 bases and J lost 7, with 16 bases in between. The CDR3 protein is CSALETAMNSPLHF. For the CDR3, the DNA is TGCAGTGCCTTGGAGACAGCTATGAATTCACCCCTCCACTTT.

V and J are TRBV5-1 and TRBJ1-6, with 9 nucleotides matching TRBD1. Per the germline V gene, CDR1 is SGHRS and CDR2 is YFSETQ. The CDR3 consists of 15 residues. V lost 4 bases and J lost 8; bases outside the gene matches: 7. This chain's CDR3 is CASSPRTGEDSPLHF. The CDR3 nucleotides read TGCGCCAGCAGCCCCCGGACAGGGGAGGATTCACCCCTCCACTTT. Together with reference TRBV5-1 and TRBJ1-6, the CDR3 gives the full variable domain: KAGVTQTPRYLIKTRGQQVTLSCSPISGHRSVSWYQQTPGQGLQFLFEYFSETQRNKGNFPGRFSGRQFSNSRSEMNVSTLELGDSALYLCASSPRTGEDSPLHFGNGTRLTVT.

In this sample, this clonotype turned up a few times. V is TRBV28 and J is TRBJ2-6; no definite D call. Trimming stripped 4 bases from V and 0 bases from J, with 7 bases between. CDR3 length equals 15 residues. Germline CDR1 MDHEN, CDR2 SYDVKM. CDR3 protein: CASSSERSGANVLTF. CDR3 sequence (DNA): TGTGCCAGCAGTTCTGAACGCTCTGGGGCCAACGTCCTGACTTTC. The full variable domain, with the rest looked up from reference TRBV28 and TRBJ2-6, is DVKVTQSSRYLVKRTGEKVFLECVQDMDHENMFWYRQDPGLGLRLIYFSYDVKMKEKGDIPEGYSVSREKKERFSLILESASTNQTSMYLCASSSERSGANVLTFGAGSRLTVL.

The chain has TRBV28 and TRBJ2-7; TRBD1 might be the D (6 bases). This CDR3 is built from 14 residues. Germline V CDR1 and CDR2: MDHEN, SYDVKM. The V and J ends lost 7 bases and 1 base respectively, with 14 bases between them. In DNA form, the CDR3 reads TGTGCCAGCACCCCAGGGGCTGCGTCCTACGAGCAGTACTTC. Translated, it gives CASTPGAASYEQYF.

This clonotype was observed a handful of times. The chain employs TRBV12-3 or TRBV12-4 and TRBJ2-7; 8 bases match TRBD2. CDR3 length: 16 residues. J gave up 3 bases and V 5 bases, and 12 bases lay outside the gene matches. The CDR3 bases are TGTGCCAGCAGTCCCCCGGGGAGCGGGAGTGGCTACGAGCAGTACTTC. Its protein product is CASSPPGSGSGYEQYF.

This clonotype was seen only a few times. This chain connects TRBV7-9 to TRBJ2-2; no clear D. Deletions cut 4 bases from V and 0 bases from J, with 9 bases between. This CDR3 spans 15 amino acids. Germline-derived CDR1 and CDR2 are SEHNR and FQNEAQ (reference sequence). CDR3 sequence (DNA): TGTGCCAGCAGCTCCTCACCCACGAACACCGGGGAGCTGTTTTTT. Protein sequence: CASSSSPTNTGELFF.

This clonotype is medium-sized within its sample. The chain links TRBV5-1 to TRBJ2-3, with 12 bases matching TRBD2. The CDR3 has 14 residues. Per the germline V gene, CDR1 is SGHRS and CDR2 is YFSETQ. V shed 6 bases, J shed 6 bases, and the junction held 5 bases outside the gene matches. The CDR3 spells CASTSSGRADTQYF. For the CDR3, the DNA is TGCGCCAGCACCTCTAGCGGGAGGGCCGATACGCAGTATTTT.

This chain connects TRBV18 to TRBJ2-1, with TRBD2 matching 7 bases. CDR1 KGHSH and CDR2 LQKENI come from the germline V gene. The CDR3 runs to 14 residues. V shed 0 bases and J 8 bases; nucleotides not matched to a gene: 4. Here the CDR3 DNA reads TGTGCCAGCTCACCACCTGGCGGGAGCGATGAGCAGTTCTTC. Residues: CASSPPGGSDEQFF.